This T cell receptor beta chain was sequenced during a study of identical twins. Trimming shortened V by 7 bases and J by 2 bases, and 14 bases separated the two germline ends. The CDR3 spans 15 residues. MiXCR, applied by TCRdb to the 5' RACE reads, yields one record per CDR3 protein. The sample comprises fewer than 250,000 distinct CDR3 sequences, roughly a tenth of which are singletons, and around 5% rests with the top ten. This clonotype has only a few counts. Specimen: memory (CD45RO+) T cells sorted from blood. The V call is TRBV12-3 or TRBV12-4, the J call TRBJ1-4, with D unclear. The TCR sequence derives from a woman under 30 in good health. In DNA form, the CDR3 reads TGTGCCAGCAAAACCTACGACGGGACTAATGAAAAACTGTTTTTT. Translating it yields CASKTYDGTNEKLFF.